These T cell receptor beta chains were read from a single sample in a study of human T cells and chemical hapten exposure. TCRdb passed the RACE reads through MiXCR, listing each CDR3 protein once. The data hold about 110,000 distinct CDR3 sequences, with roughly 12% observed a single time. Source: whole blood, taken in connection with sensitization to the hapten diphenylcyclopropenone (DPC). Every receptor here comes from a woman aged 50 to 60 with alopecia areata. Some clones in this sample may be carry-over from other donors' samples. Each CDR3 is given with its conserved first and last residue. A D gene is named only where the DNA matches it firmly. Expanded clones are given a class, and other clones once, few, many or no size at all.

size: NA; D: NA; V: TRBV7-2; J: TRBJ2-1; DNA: TGTGCCAGCAGCTTAGGGGGCCTCGGGGAGTTCTTC; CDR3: CASSLGGLGEFF
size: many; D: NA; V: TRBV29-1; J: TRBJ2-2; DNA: TGCAGCGTGACCCTCTATCTAGCGGGGGAGCTGTTTTTT; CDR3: CSVTLYLAGELFF
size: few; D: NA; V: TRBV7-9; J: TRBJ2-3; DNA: TGTGCCAGCAGCTTTGGCAGGTTTGCAGATACGCAGTATTTT; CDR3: CASSFGRFADTQYF
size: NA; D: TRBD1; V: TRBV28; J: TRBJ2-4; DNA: TGTGCCAGTACCGACAGGGGGAGTTACATTCAGTACTTC; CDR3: CASTDRGSYIQYF
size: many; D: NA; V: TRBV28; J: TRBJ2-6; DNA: TGTGCCAGCAGTTTGACGAGGGTCCTTCTCTCTGGGGCCAACGTCCTGACTTTC; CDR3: CASSLTRVLLSGANVLTF
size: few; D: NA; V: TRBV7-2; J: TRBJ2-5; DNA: TGTGCCAGCAGCCAGAGTGGGGCACAAGAGACCCAGTACTTC; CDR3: CASSQSGAQETQYF
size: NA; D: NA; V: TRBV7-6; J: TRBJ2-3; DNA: TGTGCCAGCAGCTTGTCTAGTCCAGATACGCAGTATTTT; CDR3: CASSLSSPDTQYF
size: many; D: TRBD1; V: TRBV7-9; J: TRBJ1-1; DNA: TGTGCCAGCAGCTTAGGACAGGGAGAAGCTTTCTTT; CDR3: CASSLGQGEAFF
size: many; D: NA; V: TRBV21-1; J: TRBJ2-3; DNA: TGTGCCAGCAGCAAAGAGCCGGAGCCTCGCACAGATACGCAGTATTTT; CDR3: CASSKEPEPRTDTQYF
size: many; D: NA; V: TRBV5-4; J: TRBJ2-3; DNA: TGTGCCAGCAGCTGGGGCCGGCTAGCCCCTAGCACAGATACGCAGTATTTT; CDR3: CASSWGRLAPSTDTQYF
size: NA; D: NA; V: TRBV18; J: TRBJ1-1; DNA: TGTGCCAGCTCACCACCGATCTCAGGGTTTGAAACTGAAGCTTTCTTT; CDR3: CASSPPISGFETEAFF
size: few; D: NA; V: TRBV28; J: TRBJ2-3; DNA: TGTGCCAGCACCCCGCTTATGGGGGGGGCCACAGATACGCAGTATTTT; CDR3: CASTPLMGGATDTQYF
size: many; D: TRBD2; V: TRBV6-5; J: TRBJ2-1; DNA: TGTGCCAGCAGTTCAGTTACTAGCGGGAGCTGGGATGAGCAGTTCTTC; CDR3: CASSSVTSGSWDEQFF
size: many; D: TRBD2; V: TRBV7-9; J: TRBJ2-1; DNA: TGTGCCAGCAGCTCTAGCGGGAGGCTCTACAATGAGCAGTTCTTC; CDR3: CASSSSGRLYNEQFF
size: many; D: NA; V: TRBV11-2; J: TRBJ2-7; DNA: TGTGCCAGCAGCCCCTACTACGAGCAGTACTTC; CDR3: CASSPYYEQYF
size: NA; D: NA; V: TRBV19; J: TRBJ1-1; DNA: TGTGCCAGTAGGTCGGGCAGGGGATCGAACACTGAAGCTTTCTTT; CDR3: CASRSGRGSNTEAFF
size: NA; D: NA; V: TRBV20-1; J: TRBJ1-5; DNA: TGCAGTGCTTTGGCCTGGACAGAACCCAATCAGCCCCAGCATTTT; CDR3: CSALAWTEPNQPQHF
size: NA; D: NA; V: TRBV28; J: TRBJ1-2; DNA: TGTGCCAGCAGCAGTTTAGCGGGGCTCTATGGCTACACCTTC; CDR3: CASSSLAGLYGYTF